These T cell receptor beta chains were read from a single sample in a study of blood T cell repertoires in COVID-19. Generated by immunoSEQ multiplex PCR, the TCRdb table keeps only in-frame clones and is missing some. The sample comprises approximately 260,000 clones, roughly 84% of which are singletons, and 8% to 9.5% rests with the top ten. The material sequenced was peripheral blood. The receptors were sampled from a human donor in a cohort sampled during active COVID-19. CDR3s include the opening cysteine and the closing phenylalanine or tryptophan. The D gene is left open where the match is weak.

TRBD2,TRBJ2-1,TRBV4-2,TGTGCCAGCAGCCAAGATCGGGGGACTAACAATGAGCAGTTCTTC,CASSQDRGTNNEQFF
.,TRBJ1-2,TRBV14,TGTGCCAGCAGCCAAGTAAATGGGGGCCCTGGCTACACCTTC,CASSQVNGGPGYTF
TRBD2,TRBJ2-2,TRBV28,TGTGCCAGCAGTTTTTTTCGGGGGGGCGCAAACACCGGGGAGCTGTTTTTT,CASSFFRGGANTGELFF
TRBD1,TRBJ1-1,TRBV4-1,TGCGCCAGCAGCTCCCGGACAGGTGACACTGAAGCTTTCTTT,CASSSRTGDTEAFF
.,TRBJ1-6,TRBV6-2/TRBV6-3,TGTGCCAGCAGTTACTCTTTCGCGGGTAATTCACCCCTCCACTTT,CASSYSFAGNSPLHF
.,TRBJ2-3,TRBV12-3/TRBV12-4,TGTGCCAGCAGGCCACAGGGCCCAAAGACGCAGTATTTT,CASRPQGPKTQYF
TRBD2,TRBJ2-1,TRBV4-2,TGTGCCAGCAGGGTACTAGCGGGAGTACCCGAGTCCGAGCAGTTCTTC,CASRVLAGVPESEQFF
TRBD2,TRBJ2-7,TRBV25-1,TGTGCCAGGGGACTAGCGGGGGGACCCAGTCCCTACGAGCAGTACTTC,CARGLAGGPSPYEQYF
.,TRBJ1-2,TRBV5-1,TGCGCCAGCAGTTACACGGGAGAGGGTGGCGGCTACACCTTC,CASSYTGEGGGYTF
TRBD2,TRBJ2-5,TRBV7-6,TGTGCCAGCAGCCCCCTGACTAGCGGGGAAGAGACCCAGTACTTC,CASSPLTSGEETQYF